This TCR beta chain emerged from a study of somatic mutations in cytotoxic T cells in rheumatoid arthritis. About the study: After diagnosis, patient blood (under 32 ml EDTA) was drawn right away, before any treatment was given. The flow sorting of some V beta antibody-stained T-cell populations reached nearly 100% purity, and the sorted populations included V beta1+ cells sequenced for TCRB.

As for this clone: What it binds is unknown.

The CDR3 runs 12 residues. Germline V gives CDR1 SGHNT, CDR2 YYREEE (reference sequence). Trimming removed 0 bases from V and 6 bases from J, with 6 bases in between. The table came from immunoSEQ multiplex PCR; TCRdb's copy has only in-frame clones and leaves some out. Among roughly 14,000 clones listed, roughly 80% were seen once. Study findings and constraints: Between rheumatoid arthritis patients and age-matched healthy controls, CD8+ T-cell clonality showed no significant difference. Unknown were the antigen targets of the expanded CD8+ clones.

Sequencing used CD8+ T cells sorted from blood. The source is an adult with rheumatoid arthritis. The gene calls are TRBV5-4 and TRBJ1-1; unclear D gene. CDR3 amino acids: CASSLEGSEAFF. DNA for the CDR3: TGTGCCAGCAGCTTGGAGGGTTCTGAAGCTTTCTTT.